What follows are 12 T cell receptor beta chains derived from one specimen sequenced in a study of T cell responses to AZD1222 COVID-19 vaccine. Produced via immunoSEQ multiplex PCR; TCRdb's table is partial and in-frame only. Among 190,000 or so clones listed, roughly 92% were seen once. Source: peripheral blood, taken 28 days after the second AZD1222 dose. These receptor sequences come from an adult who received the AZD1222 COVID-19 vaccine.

The CDR3 coding sequence is TGTGCCAGCAGCAGGTTTCAGGGGGCTGCACCCCTCCACTTT. Its translation is CASSRFQGAAPLHF. V and J are TRBV5-4 and TRBJ1-6, with TRBD1 identical over 8 bases. Trimming took 4 bases from V and 11 from J; bases not matched to a gene: 8. The CDR3 is made up of 14 amino acids. Germline V gene sequence: CDR1 SGHNT, CDR2 YYREEE (reference sequence).

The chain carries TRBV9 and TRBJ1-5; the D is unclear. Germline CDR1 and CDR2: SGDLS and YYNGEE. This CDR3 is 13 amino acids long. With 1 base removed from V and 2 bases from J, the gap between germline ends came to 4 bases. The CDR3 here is CASSVSGNQPQHF. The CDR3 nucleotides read TGTGCCAGCAGCGTAAGCGGCAATCAGCCCCAGCATTTT.

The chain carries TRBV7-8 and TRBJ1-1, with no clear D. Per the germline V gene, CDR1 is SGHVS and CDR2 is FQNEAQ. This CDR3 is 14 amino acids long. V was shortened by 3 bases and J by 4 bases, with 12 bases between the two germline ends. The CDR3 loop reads CASSFTGRFTEAFF. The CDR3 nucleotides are TGTGCCAGCAGCTTCACCGGGCGGTTCACTGAAGCTTTCTTT.

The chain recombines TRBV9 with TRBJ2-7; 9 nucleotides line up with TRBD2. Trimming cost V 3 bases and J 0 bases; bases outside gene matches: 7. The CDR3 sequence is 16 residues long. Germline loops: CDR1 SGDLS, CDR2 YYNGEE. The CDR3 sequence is CASSATSSGASYEQYF. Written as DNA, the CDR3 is TGTGCCAGCAGCGCAACTTCTAGCGGGGCCTCCTACGAGCAGTACTTC.

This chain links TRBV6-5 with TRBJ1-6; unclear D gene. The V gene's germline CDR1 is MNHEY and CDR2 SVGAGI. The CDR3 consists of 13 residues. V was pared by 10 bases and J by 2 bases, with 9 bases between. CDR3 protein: CATTSPYNSPLHF. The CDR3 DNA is TGTGCCACTACGAGCCCCTATAATTCACCCCTCCACTTT.

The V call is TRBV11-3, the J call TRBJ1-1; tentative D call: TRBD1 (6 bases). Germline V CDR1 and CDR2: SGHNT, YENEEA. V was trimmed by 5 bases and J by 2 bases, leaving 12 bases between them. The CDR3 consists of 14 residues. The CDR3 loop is CASSLGTLNTEAFF. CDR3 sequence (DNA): TGTGCCAGCAGCCTCGGGACACTTAACACTGAAGCTTTCTTT.

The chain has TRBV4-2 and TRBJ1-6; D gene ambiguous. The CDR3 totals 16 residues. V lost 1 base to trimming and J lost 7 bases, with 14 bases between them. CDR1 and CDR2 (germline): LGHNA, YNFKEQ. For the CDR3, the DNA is TGTGCCAGCAGCCAAGGTGCCTCTACGGGGAATTCACCCCTCCACTTT. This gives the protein CASSQGASTGNSPLHF.

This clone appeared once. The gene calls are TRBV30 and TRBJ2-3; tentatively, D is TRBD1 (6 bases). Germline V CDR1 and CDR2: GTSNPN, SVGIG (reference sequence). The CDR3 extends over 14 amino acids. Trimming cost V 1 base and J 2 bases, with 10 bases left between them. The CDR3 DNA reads TGTGCCTGGAGTGAACAGGGCATCACAGATACGCAGTATTTT. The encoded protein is CAWSEQGITDTQYF.

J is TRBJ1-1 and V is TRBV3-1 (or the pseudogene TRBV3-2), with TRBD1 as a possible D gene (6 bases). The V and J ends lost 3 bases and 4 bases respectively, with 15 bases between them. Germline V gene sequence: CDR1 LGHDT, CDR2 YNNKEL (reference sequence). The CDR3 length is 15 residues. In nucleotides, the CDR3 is TGTGCCAGCAGCCAGACCTCACAGGGATCCACTGAAGCTTTCTTT. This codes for CASSQTSQGSTEAFF.

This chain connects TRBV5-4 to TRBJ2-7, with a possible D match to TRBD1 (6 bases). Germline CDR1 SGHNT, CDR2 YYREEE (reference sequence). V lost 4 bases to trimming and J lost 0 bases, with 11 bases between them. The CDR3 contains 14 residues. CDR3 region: CASSAGTSSYEQYF. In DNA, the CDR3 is TGTGCCAGCAGCGCCGGGACATCCTCCTACGAGCAGTACTTC.

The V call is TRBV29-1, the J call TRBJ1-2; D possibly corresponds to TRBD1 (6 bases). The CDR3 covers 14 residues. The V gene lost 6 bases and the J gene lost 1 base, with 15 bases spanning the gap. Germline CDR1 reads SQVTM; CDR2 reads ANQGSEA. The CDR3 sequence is CSVGAANLNYGYTF. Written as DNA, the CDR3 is TGCAGCGTGGGGGCAGCTAATCTTAACTATGGCTACACCTTC.

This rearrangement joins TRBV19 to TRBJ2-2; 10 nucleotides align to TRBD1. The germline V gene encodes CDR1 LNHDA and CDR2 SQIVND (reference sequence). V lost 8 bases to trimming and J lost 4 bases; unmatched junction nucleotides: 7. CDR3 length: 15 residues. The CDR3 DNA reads TGTGCCAGTGGGTCCGGGACAGGGGTCACCGGGGAGCTGTTTTTT. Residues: CASGSGTGVTGELFF.